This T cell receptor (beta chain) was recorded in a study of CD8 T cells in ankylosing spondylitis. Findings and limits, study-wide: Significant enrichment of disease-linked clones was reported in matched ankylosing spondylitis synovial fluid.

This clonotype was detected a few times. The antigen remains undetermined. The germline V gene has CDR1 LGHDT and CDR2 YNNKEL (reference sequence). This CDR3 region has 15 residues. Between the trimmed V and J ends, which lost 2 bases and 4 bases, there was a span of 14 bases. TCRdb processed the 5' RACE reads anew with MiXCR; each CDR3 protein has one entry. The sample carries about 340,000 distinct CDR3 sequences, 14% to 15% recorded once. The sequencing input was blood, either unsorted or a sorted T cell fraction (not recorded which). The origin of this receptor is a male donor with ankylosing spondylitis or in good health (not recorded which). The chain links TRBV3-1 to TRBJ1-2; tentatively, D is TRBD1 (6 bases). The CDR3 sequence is CASSQLGGTLYGYTF. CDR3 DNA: TGTGCCAGCAGCCAACTTGGGGGGACACTCTATGGCTACACCTTC.